The 18 T cell receptor beta chains presented below share a single source sample, sequenced in a study of shared clonotypes between healthy human individuals. This table comes from immunoSEQ multiplex PCR, and its TCRdb copy is limited to in-frame clones, with some not included. The sample holds more than 2,000,000 clones; approximately 93% are singletons and the top ten take about 0.41%. Sequenced sample: naive CD4+ T cells from PBMCs. Subset described: CD45RA+ positively selected. These receptors came from a man younger than 30 in good health. Some clones in this sample may be carry-over from other donors' samples.

On this clone itself: Distinct nucleotide sequences in the sample also encode this CDR3. The chain carries TRBV20-1 and TRBJ2-1; the D is unclear. Germline V CDR1 and CDR2: DFQATT, SNEGSKA (reference sequence). V was trimmed by 6 bases and J by 6 bases, leaving 6 bases between them. The CDR3 runs 10 residues. This CDR3 is CSALSNEQFF. The CDR3 DNA reads as TGCAGTGCCCTTAGCAATGAGCAGTTCTTC.

This clone appeared a single time. This sequence joins TRBV14 and TRBJ2-7; D unresolved. CDR1 and CDR2 from the germline V gene are SGHDN and FVKESK. The V gene lost 0 bases and the J gene lost 3 bases, with 6 bases spanning the gap. This CDR3 spans 13 amino acids. In DNA, the CDR3 is TGTGCCAGCAGCCAAGACAGAAACTACGAGCAGTACTTC. Its protein is CASSQDRNYEQYF.

This chain connects TRBV10-3 to TRBJ1-3; D gene unclear. The germline V gene has CDR1 ENHRY and CDR2 SYGVKD. There are 12 residues in the CDR3. V lost 7 bases and J 2 bases, leaving 6 bases between the germline ends. In DNA form, the CDR3 reads TGTGCCATCACTGATCCTGGAAACACCATATATTTT. Translation gives CAITDPGNTIYF.

This rearrangement joins TRBV4-1 to TRBJ1-2, with 12 bases aligning to TRBD1. After removal of 3 bases from V and 5 bases from J, the junction contained 22 bases not matched to a gene. Germline values: CDR1 MGHRA, CDR2 YSYEKL. The CDR3 totals 21 residues. The CDR3 loop is CASSHPRDRGLTPLQYYGYTF. CDR3 nucleotide sequence: TGCGCCAGCAGCCACCCCCGGGACAGGGGGCTTACACCCCTACAGTATTATGGCTACACCTTC.

The chain's CDR3 is CASSLYRTDYEQYF. CDR3 sequence (DNA): TGTGCCAGCAGCTTGTACAGGACAGACTACGAGCAGTACTTC. The rearrangement links TRBV7-9 to TRBJ2-7; perhaps TRBD1 as D (6 bases). CDR1 and CDR2 (germline): SEHNR, FQNEAQ (reference sequence). This CDR3 contains 14 residues. The ends were cut back, 3 bases at V and 3 bases at J, with 12 bases in the middle. Based on the CDR3 plus reference TRBV7-9 and TRBJ2-7, the full variable domain is DTGVSQNPRHKITKRGQNVTFRCDPISEHNRLYWYRQTLGQGPEFLTYFQNEAQLEKSRLLSDRFSAERPKGSFSTLEIQRTEQGDSAMYLCASSLYRTDYEQYFGPGTRLTVT.

The chain employs TRBV5-1 and TRBJ2-2; tentatively, D is TRBD2 (6 bases). CDR1 and CDR2 (germline): SGHRS, YFSETQ. This CDR3 has 15 residues. The V and J ends lost 2 bases and 4 bases respectively, with 12 bases between them. In DNA, the CDR3 is TGCGCCAGCAGCTTCATAGGAGGGTTCACCGGGGAGCTGTTTTTT. This gives the protein CASSFIGGFTGELFF.

This chain connects TRBV19 to TRBJ2-1; D is unresolved. The ends were cut back, 6 bases at V and 3 bases at J, with 12 bases in the middle. The CDR3 is 14 residues long. Germline loops: CDR1 LNHDA, CDR2 SQIVND (reference sequence). In DNA form, the CDR3 reads TGTGCCAGTAGCCAACTACCGCTCTACAATGAGCAGTTCTTC. This encodes CASSQLPLYNEQFF.

V and J are TRBV6-5 and TRBJ2-2; D unresolved. V gave up 4 bases and J gave up 3 bases, with 9 bases separating them. The CDR3 runs to 14 residues. From germline, CDR1 is MNHEY and CDR2 SVGAGI. The CDR3, as DNA: TGTGCCAGCAGTTCGGTAACGCACACCGGGGAGCTGTTTTTT. Encoded protein: CASSSVTHTGELFF.

This clone occurred once. This rearrangement joins TRBV7-9 to TRBJ2-7; D ambiguous. This CDR3 has 14 residues. V was trimmed by 5 bases and J by 7 bases, leaving 18 bases between them. Germline values: CDR1 SEHNR, CDR2 FQNEAQ (reference sequence). As DNA, the CDR3 is TGTGCCAGCAGCCCTGAACGGGTGTGGTTGGAGCAGTACTTC. Its protein product is CASSPERVWLEQYF.

The chain joins TRBV28 to TRBJ1-2; D not resolved. The CDR3 spans 14 residues. Deletions cut 3 bases from V and 6 bases from J, with 14 bases between. Germline V gene lookup returns CDR1 MDHEN and CDR2 SYDVKM. CDR3 residues: CASSLTGKGNGYTF. CDR3 coding DNA: TGTGCCAGCAGTTTGACGGGCAAAGGAAATGGCTACACCTTC.

The J gene is TRBJ2-7, the V gene TRBV28, with unresolved D. This CDR3 has 12 residues. V was pared by 6 bases and J by 3 bases, with 9 bases between. CDR1 is MDHEN, CDR2 SYDVKM, per germline. CDR3 residues: CASRSRNYEQYF. CDR3 in DNA: TGTGCCAGCAGGTCCAGGAACTACGAGCAGTACTTC. Together with reference TRBV28 and TRBJ2-7, the CDR3 gives the full variable domain: DVKVTQSSRYLVKRTGEKVFLECVQDMDHENMFWYRQDPGLGLRLIYFSYDVKMKEKGDIPEGYSVSREKKERFSLILESASTNQTSMYLCASRSRNYEQYFGPGTRLTVT.

The V gene is TRBV28, the J gene TRBJ1-4; a possible D gene is TRBD1 (6 bases). V was pared by 5 bases and J by 8 bases, with 18 bases between. This CDR3 has 15 residues. The germline V gene encodes CDR1 MDHEN and CDR2 SYDVKM. Here the CDR3 DNA reads TGTGCCAGCAGTCCCGCGGGGGGGGCTTCGGAAAAACTGTTTTTT. Residues: CASSPAGGASEKLFF.

V is TRBV7-9 and J is TRBJ2-5; D is uncertain. The CDR3 contains 16 residues. CDR1 is SEHNR and CDR2 is FQNEAQ in the germline V gene (reference sequence). Trimming removed 5 bases at V and 1 base at J, with 17 bases between. The CDR3 reads CASSISRAGPQETQYF. The DNA of the CDR3 is TGTGCCAGCAGCATCAGCCGAGCCGGGCCCCAAGAGACCCAGTACTTC.

V is TRBV28 and J is TRBJ1-5; 10 positions agree with TRBD1. The CDR3 is 15 residues long. The V gene end was trimmed by 2 bases and the J gene end by 7 bases; junction bases not matched to a gene: 5. Germline-derived CDR1 and CDR2 are MDHEN and SYDVKM. The CDR3 sequence is CASSLGQGVFQPQHF. The CDR3 DNA reads TGTGCCAGCAGTTTAGGACAGGGGGTCTTCCAGCCCCAGCATTTT.

This clone was counted once. This chain uses TRBV28 with TRBJ1-1, with 8 bases lining up with TRBD1. The CDR3 contains 15 residues. Trimming removed 5 bases from V and 4 bases from J; junction bases left unmatched: 9. From germline, CDR1 is MDHEN and CDR2 SYDVKM. CDR3 nucleotides: TGTGCCAGCAGTCCACGAGGGACAGGCGGCACTGAAGCTTTCTTT. It translates to CASSPRGTGGTEAFF.

V usage is TRBV5-1 and J usage is TRBJ2-3, with 8 bases fitting TRBD1. J gave up 3 bases and V 4 bases, and 4 bases lay outside the gene matches. The V gene's germline CDR1 is SGHRS and CDR2 YFSETQ. This CDR3 contains 14 residues. The CDR3 coding sequence is TGCGCCAGCAGCCCGACAGGGGCTACAGATACGCAGTATTTT. Its translation is CASSPTGATDTQYF.

As for this clone: Different DNA sequences within this sample yield the same CDR3. This chain links TRBV5-1 with TRBJ2-1; TRBD2 agrees at 10 bases. This CDR3 spans 15 amino acids. Trimming took 4 bases from V and 2 from J; bases not matched to a gene: 3. The germline CDR1 and CDR2 sequences are SGHRS and YFSETQ. The CDR3 spells CASSPGTSAYNEQFF. In DNA, the CDR3 is TGCGCCAGCAGCCCCGGGACTAGCGCCTACAATGAGCAGTTCTTC.

This chain uses TRBV2 with TRBJ1-5; possibly TRBD1 for D (6 bases). CDR3 size: 14 residues. Deletions cut 7 bases from V and 4 bases from J, with 14 bases between. Germline-derived CDR1 and CDR2 are SNHLY and FYNNEI. CDR3: CASTRDTMNQPQHF. Written as DNA, the CDR3 is TGTGCCAGCACTCGGGACACGATGAATCAGCCCCAGCATTTT.